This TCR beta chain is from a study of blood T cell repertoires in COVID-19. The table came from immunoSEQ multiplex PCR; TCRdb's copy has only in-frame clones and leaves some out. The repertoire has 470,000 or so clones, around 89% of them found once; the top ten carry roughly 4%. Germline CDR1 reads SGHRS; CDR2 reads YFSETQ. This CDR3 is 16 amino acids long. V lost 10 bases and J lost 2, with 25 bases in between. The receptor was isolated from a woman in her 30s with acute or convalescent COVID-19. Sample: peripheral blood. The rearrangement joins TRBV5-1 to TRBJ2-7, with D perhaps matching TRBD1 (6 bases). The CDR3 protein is CALPETGKWPPYEQYF. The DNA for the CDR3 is TGCGCCTTACCAGAAACAGGGAAATGGCCGCCCTACGAGCAGTACTTC.